This paragraph reports one TCR beta chain. At least ten counts were recorded for this clone. Its cognate antigen has yet to be identified. Base qualities are missing; no much larger clone stands one base away. This sample was taken from a study of beta chain features in type 1 diabetes (dated by TCRdb to about 2018). Background for the entire study: No differences in mean age, gender distribution, total cell number or subset yield were found between patients and healthy donors. Naive and central memory subsets were obtained from all 30 or so donors, but regulatory and stem cell-like memory subsets were isolated from only 8 patients and roughly 8 healthy donors. A total of 85 million to 140 million sorted cells were examined across all samples, and a strong correlation was observed between cell number per subset and RNA yield. The study compared TCRB repertoires of sorted circulating CD4+ T cell subsets between recently diagnosed type 1 diabetes patients and matched healthy donors.

The High Capacity cDNA Reverse Transcription Kit was used to reverse transcribe all of the isolated RNA, meaning that expressed TCRB transcripts were what got sequenced. Naive, central memory and regulatory T cell samples underwent deep immunoSEQ sequencing, averaging about 3.5 million total reads per sample. Sorted cells were lysed in RLT buffer and RNA was extracted with DNase-treated RNeasy Micro or Mini kits, depending on cell number. To prevent cross-contamination, every cell subset was processed on its own, while patient and healthy donor samples were processed together. The immunoSEQ multiplex PCR was used to amplify TCRB sequences from cDNA, yielding 87-bp fragments that span the CDR3 region. Sequencing of the amplicons was performed on the Illumina HiSeq platform. The paper's data handling went like this. PCR bias was corrected computationally using synthetic template baselines, and reads within Hamming distance 2 were collapsed, with unmergeable singletons discarded. Reads were aligned to IMGT to assign V, D and J genes, CDR3 length, and insertions or deletions at six rearrangement sites. Clonotype counts were normalized to sorted cell number within each subset before computing true diversity and Gini coefficients with the tcR R package. The overlap coefficient, calculated on TCRB nucleotide sequences, was used to measure repertoire sharing. Held by TCRdb, this immuneACCESS table contains in-frame sequences only and omits some clones. Under half of the omission traces to an unresolved V gene where checked; the cause of the rest is unknown. V and J calls and clone size are those listed in that table; D and trimming were worked out from the DNA. The sample yields 130,000 or so clones; 9% to 9.5% were counted once. The top ten clonotypes cover about 0.61% of the sample.

From the germline V gene (reference sequence), CDR1 is LNHDA and CDR2 is SQIVND. Taken from cysteine to phenylalanine, the CDR3 has 14 residues. This entry keeps only the CDR3 DNA: 42 bases, framed from base 1. The germline V end is reduced by 9 bases and the J end by 5 bases; junction bases left unmatched: 11. Each donor gave one peripheral blood draw, averaging about 100 mL, which was collected into heparinised tubes. A BD FACSAria II and a panel including CD45RO, CCR7, CD25, CD127, CD95 and CD27 were used to sort naive, central memory, regulatory and stem cell-like memory CD4+ T cells. Purity was above 98% for every sorted population. PBMCs were separated immediately by Lymphoprep density gradient centrifugation and were stained directly, without being cultured. So that batch effects would be minimized, each experiment stained and sorted samples in pairs, pairing one healthy donor with one patient.

What the work shows at the level of the full study, not this receptor alone: Type 1 diabetes patients showed a moderate but significant shortening of TCRB CDR3 length in all four CD4+ subsets. Naive, central memory and regulatory TCRB repertoires appeared to be more alike among patients than among healthy donors. Fewer insertions and more nucleotide deletions at VDJ recombination sites were observed in patients with type 1 diabetes, implying thymic rearrangement abnormalities. Because cDNA was sequenced instead of genomic DNA, activated cells with high expression could be over-represented, although the groups did not differ in activation or CD3 levels. PCR may preferentially amplify shorter templates, but because patient and control samples were amplified and corrected together, any resulting skew would affect both groups equally. HLA sub-analyses involved small numbers of individuals, so any influence of HLA type on TCRB rearrangement remained unresolved.

Here the chain combines TRBV19 and TRBJ1-1, and TRBD1 aligns with 8 junction nucleotides. The TCR comes from a man between 18 and 35 years old in good health. The sample comprised central memory CD4+ T cells from blood. Here is the DNA: TGTGCCAGCTCCTGGCAGGGGGCGGGGACTGAAGCTTTCTTT. It is translated as CASSWQGAGTEAFF.